These 6 T cell receptor beta chains originate from one sample sequenced in a study of blood T cell repertoires in COVID-19. Clones were read by immunoSEQ multiplex PCR, and TCRdb kept only the in-frame ones, dropping some. Counted here are about 380,000 clones, roughly 86% occurring once; the ten biggest clones make up 1.3%. The material sequenced was PBMCs or T cells enriched from blood (not recorded which). Receptors originate from a man younger than 40 who had recovered from COVID-19.

The genes are TRBV27 and TRBJ1-2; D might be TRBD1 (6 bases). The CDR3 runs to 13 residues. The ends were cut back, 8 bases at V and 4 bases at J, with 14 bases in the middle. Germline CDR1 reads MNHEY; CDR2 reads SMNVEV (reference sequence). Written as DNA, the CDR3 is TGTGCCAGCGCCGGGACACCCCTCTATGGCTACACCTTC. Translated: CASAGTPLYGYTF.

The chain uses TRBV30 and TRBJ1-5; 7 nucleotides line up with TRBD1. The trim removed 1 base at V and 1 base at J, leaving 4 bases unmatched. The CDR3 runs to 15 residues. Germline CDR1 and CDR2: GTSNPN and SVGIG (reference sequence). This CDR3 reads CAWSADRRSNQPQHF. The CDR3 nucleotides read TGTGCCTGGAGTGCGGACAGGAGAAGCAATCAGCCCCAGCATTTT.

The chain combines TRBV19 with TRBJ1-1, with D possibly TRBD1 on 5 matching bases. V lost 1 base and J 7 bases, leaving 16 bases between the germline ends. The CDR3 totals 15 residues. Germline assignment: CDR1 LNHDA and CDR2 SQIVND (reference sequence). CDR3 sequence reads: CASSIAAGRISEAFF. For the CDR3, the DNA is TGTGCCAGTAGTATAGCGGCAGGGAGGATAAGTGAAGCTTTCTTT.

The chain links TRBV11-2 to TRBJ2-7; a weak D match, TRBD2 (5 bases). V dropped 4 bases and J dropped 2 bases, with 15 bases sitting between them. Germline V gene lookup returns CDR1 SGHAT and CDR2 FQNNGV. This CDR3 is built from 15 residues. CDR3 DNA: TGTGCCAGCAGCTCCCCGCGTCGGGGTACCTACGAGCAGTACTTC. Its protein product is CASSSPRRGTYEQYF.

The chain has TRBV7-9 and TRBJ1-1; D gene ambiguous. The V end was cut by 5 bases, the J end by 1 base, with 2 bases between. Germline V gene lookup returns CDR1 SEHNR and CDR2 FQNEAQ (reference sequence). The CDR3 has 11 residues. The CDR3 reads CASSRNTEAFF. The CDR3 nucleotides are TGTGCCAGCAGCCGGAACACTGAAGCTTTCTTT.

The CDR3 loop is CASSRLAGGSETQYF. For the CDR3, the DNA is TGTGCCAGCAGTAGACTAGCGGGGGGGTCAGAGACCCAGTACTTC. The chain has TRBV2 and TRBJ2-5; 14 positions match TRBD2. V gave up 5 bases and J gave up 4 bases; unmatched junction bases: 3. Germline CDR1 reads SNHLY; CDR2 reads FYNNEI. This CDR3 contains 15 residues.